Listed here is a single T cell receptor beta chain. No antigen is known for it. The input lacks base qualities; no much larger clone sits a single base away. This sample is part of a study of PD-1 blockade in classical Hodgkin lymphoma (dated by TCRdb to between 2020 and 2021). Regarding the study in general: Nivolumab dosing was 3 mg/kg intravenously every 2 weeks, continuing until either disease progression or unacceptable toxicity. The study used TCR beta sequencing and CyTOF to define a peripheral blood immune signature of response to PD-1 blockade in classical Hodgkin lymphoma.

Genomic DNA was isolated using the Qiagen DNeasy kit from unsorted PBMCs as well as from negatively selected CD4+ and CD8+ fractions. Using primers that anneal to V and J segments, immunoSEQ multiplex PCR amplified the TCR beta CDR3 regions. Amplification bias was minimized using a synthetic immune receptor repertoire, and residual bias was removed computationally after sequencing. On the authors' methods: Custom Python scripts were used to quantify repertoire diversity as the Shannon entropy index. Unsorted, CD4+ and CD8+ repertoires were examined separately, except in combined analyses, for which CD4+ and CD8+ sequences were merged in silico. A clone was considered expanded if an increase in frequency of at least 2-fold after treatment relative to C1D1 was found, and a pseudocount of 0.5 was applied to clones undetected at baseline. Clones with 0 or 1 copy at C1D1 were classified as singleton clones, and clones with 2 or more copies were classified as non-singleton clones. Clones expanded in unsorted samples were assigned a CD4+, CD8+ or unknown annotation through matching of protein sequences in sorted samples from the same patient. Diversity changes from C1D1 to C4D1 were tested in paired samples using Wilcoxon tests. The clones in this table, taken by TCRdb from immuneACCESS, are in-frame only. Not every clone is retained; where verified, under half of the shortfall comes from an unresolved V gene, and the cause of the rest is unknown. That table supplies the V and J calls and clone size; D and trimming were determined from the DNA. This sample has about 34,000 clones in its table, and less than 85% of those were observed once. The ten largest clones represent 16% of the sample.

Measured from the cysteine to the phenylalanine, the CDR3 is 13 residues long. Left in the record is the CDR3 DNA by itself, 39 bases read in frame from the first base. Here V drops 4 bases and J drops 5 bases, and the junction holds 4 bases not matched to any gene. Via the germline V gene (reference sequence), CDR1 is WNHNN and CDR2 SYGVQD. Overall study results and their limits: Trial patients achieving complete response had baseline diversity similar to newly diagnosed patients, whereas partial responders and progressors had significantly lower diversity. Newly diagnosed patients were reported to have lower baseline TCR diversity than healthy donors, and relapsed/refractory patients were reported to have lower baseline TCR diversity still. By C4D1, a significant rise was seen in CD4+ TCR diversity but not in CD8+ TCR diversity (p=0.0027 vs p=0.16), and the rise was most apparent among complete responders (p=0.02). Lower diversity was observed in patients in whom nivolumab was started less than 1 year after ASCT, and these patients were excluded from later analyses so that confounding by immune reconstitution would be avoided. The study covered only a single clinical trial cohort, and the causes of the repertoire differences, possibly disease activity or prior therapy, were still not defined.

The sample's time point label is to be understood as: cycle 2 day 1 (C2D1) of nivolumab. Relapse after autologous stem cell transplantation had occurred in all trial patients, and cohorts A, B and C were distinguished by prior brentuximab vedotin exposure. The trial cohort comprised roughly 50 patients with relapsed/refractory classical Hodgkin lymphoma whose best overall responses were complete response, partial response or progressive disease. Trial patients were treated with single-agent nivolumab in the multi-cohort phase II CheckMate 205 trial. Best overall response was determined by an independent review committee according to the 2007 International Working Group response criteria. Trial PBMCs were obtained immediately prior to nivolumab initiation (C1D1) and on therapy at cycle 2 day 1 and cycle 4 day 1. Peripheral blood was collected in 8 mL Vacutainer Cell Preparation Tubes, from which PBMCs were isolated by centrifugation and then cryopreserved.

This TCR derives from a human donor with classical Hodgkin lymphoma. The receptor chain draws on TRBV10-1 and TRBJ2-7; 8 nucleotides in the junction match TRBD2. Sequenced here: peripheral blood mononuclear cells (PBMCs), sampled before the second cycle of nivolumab. CDR3 protein: CASSVSGGDEQYF. The sequenced DNA is TGCGCCAGCAGTGTTTCGGGGGGGGACGAGCAGTACTTC.